The rows below give T cell receptor beta chains drawn from one sample of a study of early T cells in non-severe SARS-CoV-2 infection. Using its own MiXCR run on the 5' RACE reads, TCRdb lists one record per CDR3 protein. The table has 60,000 to 75,000 distinct CDR3 sequences, 4.6% seen once; the top ten hold roughly 3.6%. The sample consisted of whole blood, taken at baseline. The receptors here all came from an adult who was a healthcare worker with PCR-confirmed SARS-CoV-2 infection or an uninfected control (not recorded which). The donor label of this sample is uncertain. CDR3s include the opening cysteine and the closing phenylalanine or tryptophan. D genes are given only for firm matches. Expanded clones get a size class; other rows say once, few or many, or leave the size out.

NA	TRBJ1-4	many	TRBV7-2	TGTGCCAGCAGCCGGCGGGGGGAAAAACTGTTTTTT	CASSRRGEKLFF
NA	TRBJ2-7	many	TRBV30	TGTGCCTGGAGCGGTGGTAGCTACGAGCAGTACTTC	CAWSGGSYEQYF
NA	TRBJ1-2	NA	TRBV5-1	TGCGCCAGCAGCTCCGGGACAACGTATGGCTACACCTTC	CASSSGTTYGYTF
TRBD2	TRBJ2-5	few	TRBV5-1	TGCGCCAGCAGCCCCCCACCCGGGACTAGCGGGGAAGAGACCCAGTACTTC	CASSPPPGTSGEETQYF
NA	TRBJ1-3	NA	TRBV28	TGTGCCAGCAGTTCCGGAAACACCATATATTTT	CASSSGNTIYF
NA	TRBJ1-1	many	TRBV6-4	TGTGCCAGCAGTGCCCTGCGAGGTGGAACTGAAGCTTTCTTT	CASSALRGGTEAFF
TRBD1	TRBJ1-2	many	TRBV4-3	TGCGCCAGCAGCCAAGAGACAGGGGCGACTAACTATGGCTACACCTTC	CASSQETGATNYGYTF
NA	TRBJ2-3	NA	TRBV4-2	TGTGCCAGCAGCCAAGAGGTGGCAGATACGCAGTATTTT	CASSQEVADTQYF
TRBD2	TRBJ2-1	NA	TRBV18	TGTGCCAGCTCAGCGACTAGCGGGGCTAATGAGCAGTTCTTC	CASSATSGANEQFF
NA	TRBJ2-7	many	TRBV20-1	TGCAGTGCTAGAGATTCCAGCAGTGGATACAGAAAGCAGTACTTC	CSARDSSSGYRKQYF
NA	TRBJ2-7	many	TRBV6-5	TGTGCCACCCGAGAGACAGCCTCCTCCCACGAGCAGTACTTC	CATRETASSHEQYF
NA	TRBJ1-2	many	TRBV5-1	TGCGCCAGCAGCTGGAGTGGGAAGGGCTACACCTTC	CASSWSGKGYTF
NA	TRBJ1-2	many	TRBV3-1	TGTGCCAGCAGCCAAGATGGAGGGCTCGGCTACACCTTC	CASSQDGGLGYTF
TRBD2	TRBJ2-1	NA	TRBV9	TGTGCCAGCAGCGGGAGCGGGGGGCAGTTCTTC	CASSGSGGQFF
NA	TRBJ2-7	many	TRBV12-3/TRBV12-4	TGTGCCAGCAGCCAGGGGGGTGGGGGCCCTAGCTCCTACGAGCAGTACTTC	CASSQGGGGPSSYEQYF
NA	TRBJ2-3	few	TRBV20-1	TGCAGTGCTAGTTCGGGTTTGGCATGGACACCCGACACAGATACGCAGTATTTT	CSASSGLAWTPDTDTQYF
NA	TRBJ2-7	many	TRBV7-2	TGTGCCAGCAGCTTAGGGGTGGACATACCCTACGAGCAGTACTTC	CASSLGVDIPYEQYF
NA	TRBJ1-6	many	TRBV4-1	TGCGCCAGCAGCCTAATGGACCTCTATAATTCACCCCTCCACTTT	CASSLMDLYNSPLHF
TRBD1	TRBJ2-3	many	TRBV5-1	TGCGCCAGCAGCCCGGACAGGGGCACAGATACGCAGTATTTT	CASSPDRGTDTQYF
TRBD1	TRBJ2-7	many	TRBV20-1	TGCAGTGCACCGCCCGAGACAGGGGTCTACGAGCAGTACTTC	CSAPPETGVYEQYF
TRBD1	TRBJ1-1	many	TRBV12-5	TGTGCTAGTGGTTCCCTACAGGGGGGTAACACTGAAGCTTTCTTT	CASGSLQGGNTEAFF
TRBD1	TRBJ1-5	many	TRBV7-2	TGTGCCAGCAGCCAACGGGGACAGAGCAATCAGCCCCAGCATTTT	CASSQRGQSNQPQHF
NA	TRBJ1-1	many	TRBV25-1	TGTGCCAGCAGTGAATCTCGGATACAGAGCTGGGATACTGAAGCTTTCTTT	CASSESRIQSWDTEAFF
NA	TRBJ1-4	many	TRBV12-2	TGTGCAAGTCGCTTCTCTTCGGGTGCGGAAAAACTGTTTTTT	CASRFSSGAEKLFF
NA	TRBJ2-5	NA	TRBV6-5	TGTGCCAGCAAGCTCAACCAGATCCAGACCCAGTACTTC	CASKLNQIQTQYF
NA	TRBJ1-1	many	TRBV20-1	TGCAGTGCCCGGGACGGACAGACGAACACTGAAGCTTTCTTT	CSARDGQTNTEAFF
NA	TRBJ1-1	many	TRBV19	TGTGCCAGTAGTATCCCTGGGCTCTTGAGGACTGAAGCTTTCTTT	CASSIPGLLRTEAFF
NA	TRBJ1-5	many	TRBV7-2	TGTGCCAGCAGCCCGACAGCCCTTAGCAATCAGCCCCAGCATTTT	CASSPTALSNQPQHF
NA	TRBJ2-3	few	TRBV7-3	TGTGCCAGCAGCTTCCAGAGGGGTCCGCAGTATTTT	CASSFQRGPQYF
NA	TRBJ2-2	few	TRBV29-1	TGCAGCGCCGGGATGGTGACCGGGGAGCTGTTTTTT	CSAGMVTGELFF
TRBD1	TRBJ2-5	many	TRBV6-6	TGTGCCAGCAGTAGGGGACAGGCTCTACAAGAGACCCAGTACTTC	CASSRGQALQETQYF
NA	TRBJ1-1	many	TRBV10-2	TGCGCCAGCAGGGGAAAGGGGATGAACACTGAAGCTTTCTTT	CASRGKGMNTEAFF
NA	TRBJ1-6	many	TRBV7-2	TGTGCCAGCAGCTTAATGGGCAGGGTGGATAATTCACCCCTCCACTTT	CASSLMGRVDNSPLHF
NA	TRBJ2-6	NA	TRBV7-2	TGTGCCAGCAGCTTAGGAGTGGGTATCGCTGGGGCCAACGTCCTGACTTTC	CASSLGVGIAGANVLTF
TRBD2	TRBJ2-3	NA	TRBV5-1	TGCGCCAGCAGCTTGTCACTAGCGGGGGCCGCTAGCACAGATACGCAGTATTTT	CASSLSLAGAASTDTQYF
NA	TRBJ2-7	NA	TRBV12-3/TRBV12-4	TGTGCCAGCAGTTTAGGAAGAACGGAGCAGTACTTC	CASSLGRTEQYF
NA	TRBJ2-7	NA	TRBV20-1	TGCAGTGCGGGGAGGCAATCCTCCTACGAGCAGTACTTC	CSAGRQSSYEQYF
TRBD1	TRBJ2-3	few	TRBV19	TGTGCCAGTAGTAGGAACAGGGGCCCAGATACGCAGTATTTT	CASSRNRGPDTQYF